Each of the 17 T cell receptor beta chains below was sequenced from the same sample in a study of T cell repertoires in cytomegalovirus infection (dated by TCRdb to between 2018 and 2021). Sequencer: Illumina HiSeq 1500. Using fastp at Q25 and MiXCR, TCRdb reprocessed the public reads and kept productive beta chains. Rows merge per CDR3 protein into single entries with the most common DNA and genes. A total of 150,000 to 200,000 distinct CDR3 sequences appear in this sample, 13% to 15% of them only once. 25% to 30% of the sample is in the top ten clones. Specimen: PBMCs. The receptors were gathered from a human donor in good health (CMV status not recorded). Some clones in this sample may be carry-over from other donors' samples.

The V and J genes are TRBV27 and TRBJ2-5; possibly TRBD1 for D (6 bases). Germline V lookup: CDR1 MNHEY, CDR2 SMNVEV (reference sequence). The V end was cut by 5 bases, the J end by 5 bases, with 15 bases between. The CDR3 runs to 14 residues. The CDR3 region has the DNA TGTGCCAGCAGTCCCCAGGGGAGAAAGGAGACCCAGTACTTC. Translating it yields CASSPQGRKETQYF.

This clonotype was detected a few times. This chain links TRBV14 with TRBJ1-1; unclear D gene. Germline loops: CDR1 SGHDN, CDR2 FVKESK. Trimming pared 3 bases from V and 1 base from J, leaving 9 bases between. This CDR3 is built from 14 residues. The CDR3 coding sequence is TGTGCCAGCAGCCACCAGAAAACGAACACTGAAGCTTTCTTT. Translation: CASSHQKTNTEAFF. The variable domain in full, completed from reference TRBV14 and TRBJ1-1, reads EAGVTQFPSHSVIEKGQTVTLRCDPISGHDNLYWYRRVMGKEIKFLLHFVKESKQDESGMPNNRFLAERTGGTYSTLKVQPAELEDSGVYFCASSHQKTNTEAFFGQGTRLTVV.

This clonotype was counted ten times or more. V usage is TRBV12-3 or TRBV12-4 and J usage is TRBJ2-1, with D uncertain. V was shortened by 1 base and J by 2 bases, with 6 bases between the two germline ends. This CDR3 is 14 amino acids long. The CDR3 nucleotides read TGTGCCAGCAGTTTAGATCTTCCCTACAATGAGCAGTTCTTC. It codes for CASSLDLPYNEQFF.

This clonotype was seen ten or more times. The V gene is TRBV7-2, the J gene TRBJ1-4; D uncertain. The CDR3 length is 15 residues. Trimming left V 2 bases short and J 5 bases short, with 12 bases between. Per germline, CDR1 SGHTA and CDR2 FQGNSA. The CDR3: CASSLSGFQNEKLFF. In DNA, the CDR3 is TGTGCCAGCAGCTTATCGGGGTTCCAGAATGAAAAACTGTTTTTT.

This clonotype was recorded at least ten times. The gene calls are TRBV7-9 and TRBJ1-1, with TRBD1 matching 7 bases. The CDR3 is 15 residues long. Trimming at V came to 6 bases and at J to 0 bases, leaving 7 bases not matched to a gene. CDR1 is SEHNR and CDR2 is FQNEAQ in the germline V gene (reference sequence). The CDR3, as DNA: TGTGCCAGCAGTCCCCGAGGGACAGTGAACACTGAAGCTTTCTTT. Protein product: CASSPRGTVNTEAFF.

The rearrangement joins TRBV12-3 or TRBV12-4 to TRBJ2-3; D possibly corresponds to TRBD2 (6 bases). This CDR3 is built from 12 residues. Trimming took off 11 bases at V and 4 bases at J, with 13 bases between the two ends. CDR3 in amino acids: CAGGTAPDTQYF. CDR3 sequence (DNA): TGTGCCGGGGGGACGGCTCCAGATACGCAGTATTTT.

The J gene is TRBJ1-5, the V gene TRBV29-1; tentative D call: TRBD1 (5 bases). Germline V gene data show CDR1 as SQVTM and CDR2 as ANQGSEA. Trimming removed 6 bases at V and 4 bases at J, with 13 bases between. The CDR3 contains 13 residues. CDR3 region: CSVGDSLNQPQHF. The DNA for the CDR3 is TGCAGCGTCGGGGACTCTTTGAATCAGCCCCAGCATTTT.

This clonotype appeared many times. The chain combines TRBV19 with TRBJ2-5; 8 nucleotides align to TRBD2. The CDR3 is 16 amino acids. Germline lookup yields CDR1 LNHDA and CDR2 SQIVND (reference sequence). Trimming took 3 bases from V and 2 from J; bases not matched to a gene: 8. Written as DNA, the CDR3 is TGTGCCAGTAGTATGACCTCCGCGGGAGGACAAGAGACCCAGTACTTC. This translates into CASSMTSAGGQETQYF.

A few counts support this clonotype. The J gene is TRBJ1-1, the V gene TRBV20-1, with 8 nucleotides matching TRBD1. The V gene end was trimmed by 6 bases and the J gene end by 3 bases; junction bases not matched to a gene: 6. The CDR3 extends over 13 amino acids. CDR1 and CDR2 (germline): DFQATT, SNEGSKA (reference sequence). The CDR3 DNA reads TGCAGTGCGTCGGGACAGGTTGACACTGAAGCTTTCTTT. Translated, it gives CSASGQVDTEAFF.

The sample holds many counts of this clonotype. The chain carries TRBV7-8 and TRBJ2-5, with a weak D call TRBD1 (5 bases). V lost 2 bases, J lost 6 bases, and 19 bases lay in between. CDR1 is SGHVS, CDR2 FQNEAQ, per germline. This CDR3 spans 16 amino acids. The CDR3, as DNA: TGTGCCAGCAGCTTACCTCGGCAGGGCGAAGGGAAGACCCAGTACTTC. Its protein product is CASSLPRQGEGKTQYF. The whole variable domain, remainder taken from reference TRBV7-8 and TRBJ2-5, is GAGVSQSPRYKVAKRGQDVALRCDPISGHVSLFWYQQALGQGPEFLTYFQNEAQLDKSGLPSDRFFAERPEGSVSTLKIQRTQQEDSAVYLCASSLPRQGEGKTQYFGPGTRLLVL.

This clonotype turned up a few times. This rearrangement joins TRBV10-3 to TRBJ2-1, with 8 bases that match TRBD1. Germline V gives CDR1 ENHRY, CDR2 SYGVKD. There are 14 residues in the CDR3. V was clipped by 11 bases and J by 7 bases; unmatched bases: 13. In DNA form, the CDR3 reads TGTGCCGTCGGACCCCAGGGGGCTGAGAATGAGCAGTTCTTC. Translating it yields CAVGPQGAENEQFF.

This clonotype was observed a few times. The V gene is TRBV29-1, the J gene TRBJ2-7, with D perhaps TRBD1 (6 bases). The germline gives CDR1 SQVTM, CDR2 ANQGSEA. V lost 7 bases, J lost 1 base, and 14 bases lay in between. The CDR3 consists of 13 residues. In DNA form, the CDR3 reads TGCAGCGCGGTGGGGGCAGTTTCCTACGAGCAGTACTTC. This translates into CSAVGAVSYEQYF.

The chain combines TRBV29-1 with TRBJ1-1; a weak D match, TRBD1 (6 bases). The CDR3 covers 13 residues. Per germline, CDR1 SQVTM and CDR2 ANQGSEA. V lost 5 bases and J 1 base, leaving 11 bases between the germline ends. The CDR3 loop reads CSVPGQTNTEAFF. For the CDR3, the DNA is TGCAGCGTTCCGGGACAAACGAACACTGAAGCTTTCTTT.

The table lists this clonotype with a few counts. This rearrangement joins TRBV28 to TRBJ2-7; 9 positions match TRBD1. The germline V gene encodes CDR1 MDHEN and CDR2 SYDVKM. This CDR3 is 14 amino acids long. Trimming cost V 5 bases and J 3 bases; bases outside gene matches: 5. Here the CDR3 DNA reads TGTGCCAGCAGTGTTCGACAGGGGGTCTACGAGCAGTACTTC. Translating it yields CASSVRQGVYEQYF.

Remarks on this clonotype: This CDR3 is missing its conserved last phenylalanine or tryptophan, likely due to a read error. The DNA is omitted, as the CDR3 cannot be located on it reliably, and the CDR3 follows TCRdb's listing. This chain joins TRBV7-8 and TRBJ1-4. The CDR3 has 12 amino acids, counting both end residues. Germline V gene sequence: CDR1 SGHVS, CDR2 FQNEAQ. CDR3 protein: CASSLDKTAGVC.

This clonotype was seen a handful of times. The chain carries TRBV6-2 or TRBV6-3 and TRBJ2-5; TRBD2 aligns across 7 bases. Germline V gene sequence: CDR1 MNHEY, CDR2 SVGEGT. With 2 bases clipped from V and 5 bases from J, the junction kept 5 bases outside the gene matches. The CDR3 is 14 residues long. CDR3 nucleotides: TGTGCCAGCAGTTACAGGAGGGAGGGGGAGACCCAGTACTTC. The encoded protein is CASSYRREGETQYF.

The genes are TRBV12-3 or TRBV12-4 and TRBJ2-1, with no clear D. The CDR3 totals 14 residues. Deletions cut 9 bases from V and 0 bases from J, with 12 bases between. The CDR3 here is CASFDSSSYNEQFF. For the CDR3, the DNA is TGTGCCAGTTTCGACTCGAGCTCCTACAATGAGCAGTTCTTC.